The 32 T cell receptor beta chains listed next were all sequenced from one sample in a study of cytomegalovirus exposure and HLA in healthy donors. The PCR made use of 60 Vbeta and 13 Jbeta primers. Sequencing used immunoSEQ multiplex PCR; TCRdb keeps in-frame clones, though not all of them. The table records approximately 200,000 clones, about four fifths of them present only once. The specimen sequenced was PBMCs. The receptors derive from a girl aged 10 to 17 in good health and CMV-seropositive.

This clone was counted a single time. This chain connects TRBV6-5 to TRBJ2-1; TRBD1 matches 8 bases. The CDR3 has 16 residues. The germline CDR1 and CDR2 sequences are MNHEY and SVGAGI. Unmatched junction bases numbered 5, after V lost 4 bases and J lost 0 bases. DNA for the CDR3: TGTGCCAGCAGTTCCCCGACAGGGGCCTCCTACAATGAGCAGTTCTTC. This translates into CASSSPTGASYNEQFF.

A word on this clone: An end of the junction differs from the germline gene, which may be a read error. This chain connects TRBV13 to TRBJ1-2; 9 nucleotides line up with TRBD1. The V gene's germline CDR1 is PRHDT and CDR2 FYEKMQ (reference sequence). The CDR3 totals 15 residues. CDR3 sequence (DNA): TGTGCCAGCACCTTAGGGACAGGGAGAATATATGGCTACACCTTC. It is translated as CASTLGTGRIYGYTF.

The chain is built from TRBV6-5 and TRBJ1-1; weak D call: TRBD1 (6 bases). V lost 4 bases to trimming and J lost 8 bases, with 8 bases between them. The CDR3 runs 11 residues. Germline lookup yields CDR1 MNHEY and CDR2 SVGAGI. CDR3 coding DNA: TGTGCCAGCAGTTCAGGGGTAGAAGCTTTCTTT. Encoded protein: CASSSGVEAFF.

The V gene is TRBV6-4, the J gene TRBJ2-1; D gene uncertain. Germline CDR1 reads MRHNA; CDR2 reads SNTAGT. Deletions cut 6 bases from V and 8 bases from J, with 17 bases between. This CDR3 is built from 14 residues. CDR3 in amino acids: CASSPHYDLDEQFF. The DNA of the CDR3 is TGTGCCAGCAGCCCACACTACGATTTGGATGAGCAGTTCTTC.

The rearrangement joins TRBV6-5 to TRBJ2-2; possibly TRBD1 for D (6 bases). V was trimmed by 8 bases and J by 1 base, leaving 11 bases between them. Germline V gene lookup returns CDR1 MNHEY and CDR2 SVGAGI. This CDR3 is built from 14 residues. For the CDR3, the DNA is TGTGCCAGCCTGGACAGAGAGAACACCGGGGAGCTGTTTTTT. Encoded protein: CASLDRENTGELFF.

This sequence joins TRBV9 and TRBJ1-5; D uncertain. Germline CDR1 and CDR2: SGDLS and YYNGEE. The CDR3 contains 15 residues. Trimming took 0 bases from V and 2 from J, leaving 9 bases between them. The CDR3 here is CASSVDGRGNQPQHF. CDR3 DNA: TGTGCCAGCAGCGTAGACGGGAGAGGCAATCAGCCCCAGCATTTT.

This chain links TRBV10-3 with TRBJ2-3; 7 bases are a match to TRBD2. V lost 0 bases, J lost 1 base, and 7 bases stayed unmatched. Per germline, CDR1 ENHRY and CDR2 SYGVKD. The CDR3 consists of 17 residues. The CDR3 DNA reads as TGTGCCATCAGTGAGTCCGGGGGGAACGGGGGCACAGATACGCAGTATTTT. Its translation is CAISESGGNGGTDTQYF.

The rearrangement joins TRBV18 to TRBJ1-1; TRBD1 matches at 7 bases. CDR3 length equals 14 residues. Germline V gene sequence: CDR1 KGHSH, CDR2 LQKENI. J was trimmed by 3 bases and V by 5 bases; bases with no gene match: 6. The CDR3 coding sequence is TGTGCCAGCTCATCGACAGGGCTGCACACTGAAGCTTTCTTT. This translates into CASSSTGLHTEAFF. Full variable domain (missing parts from reference TRBV18 and TRBJ1-1): NAGVMQNPRHLVRRRGQEARLRCSPMKGHSHVYWYRQLPEEGLKFMVYLQKENIIDESGMPKERFSAEFPKEGPSILRIQQVVRGDSAAYFCASSSTGLHTEAFFGQGTRLTVV.

V usage is TRBV4-3 and J usage is TRBJ1-2; 9 bases line up with TRBD1. V lost 0 bases, J lost 2 bases, and 4 bases stayed unmatched. CDR3 length: 16 amino acids. From germline, CDR1 is LGHNA and CDR2 YSLEER. This CDR3 is CASSQDSQGANYGYTF. The CDR3 nucleotides are TGCGCCAGCAGCCAAGATTCACAGGGGGCAAACTATGGCTACACCTTC.

The chain links TRBV4-3 to TRBJ1-1, with D uncertain. The CDR3 loop spans 14 amino acids. The germline V and J ends were trimmed by 0 bases and 2 bases, with 7 bases remaining between them. Germline V gene data show CDR1 as LGHNA and CDR2 as YSLEER. The DNA for the CDR3 is TGCGCCAGCAGCCAAGAGGGCTCAAACACTGAAGCTTTCTTT. Residues: CASSQEGSNTEAFF.

This clone has more than one count but fewer than ten. The J gene is TRBJ1-1, the V gene TRBV11-2; a weak D match, TRBD1 (5 bases). Germline V gene lookup returns CDR1 SGHAT and CDR2 FQNNGV. V shed 3 bases and J shed 4 bases, with 9 bases lying between them. This CDR3 comprises 13 residues. The CDR3 DNA reads TGTGCCAGCAGCTTGCACGGGGGCACTGAAGCTTTCTTT. It encodes CASSLHGGTEAFF.

V usage is TRBV6-1 and J usage is TRBJ1-5; D remains ambiguous. V shed 4 bases and J shed 4 bases, with 11 bases lying between them. The germline V gene encodes CDR1 MNHNS and CDR2 SASEGT. The CDR3 sequence is 14 residues long. As DNA, the CDR3 is TGTGCCAGCAGTGGTACGGGAGAGAATCAGCCCCAGCATTTT. Translated: CASSGTGENQPQHF.

V usage is TRBV5-5 and J usage is TRBJ1-2; 8 nucleotides agree with TRBD1. CDR3 length equals 13 residues. Germline CDR1 reads SGHKS; CDR2 reads YYEKEE (reference sequence). J was trimmed by 8 bases and V by 5 bases; bases with no gene match: 8. The CDR3 region is CASSYQGAPGYTF. CDR3 nucleotides: TGTGCCAGCAGTTATCAGGGGGCGCCCGGCTACACCTTC.

The chain has TRBV27 and TRBJ1-1, with D tentatively TRBD1 (5 bases). This CDR3 comprises 13 residues. The V gene's germline CDR1 is MNHEY and CDR2 SMNVEV (reference sequence). The germline V and J ends were trimmed by 6 bases and 0 bases, with 8 bases remaining between them. CDR3: CASRPTVNTEAFF. In DNA, the CDR3 is TGTGCCAGCAGACCGACAGTGAACACTGAAGCTTTCTTT.

J is TRBJ1-1 and V is TRBV30, with unresolved D. CDR3 length: 12 residues. Germline loops: CDR1 GTSNPN, CDR2 SVGIG (reference sequence). V dropped 1 base and J dropped 2 bases, with 5 bases sitting between them. In DNA, the CDR3 is TGTGCCTGGAGTGCCGTTAACACTGAAGCTTTCTTT. Translated: CAWSAVNTEAFF.

In its sample, this clone was seen once. The rearrangement links TRBV2 to TRBJ2-3, with TRBD1 as a possible D gene (6 bases). Germline-derived CDR1 and CDR2 are SNHLY and FYNNEI. CDR3 length: 14 residues. V gave up 7 bases and J gave up 1 base, with 12 bases separating them. In DNA form, the CDR3 reads TGTGCCAGCACCCAGGGGAGCGGCACAGATACGCAGTATTTT. It yields the protein CASTQGSGTDTQYF.

This sequence joins TRBV4-2 and TRBJ1-6; no reliable D call. CDR3 length equals 13 residues. CDR1 and CDR2 (germline): LGHNA, YNFKEQ. V was clipped by 1 base and J by 8 bases, with 6 bases between them. CDR3: CASSQVTDSPLHF. For the CDR3, the DNA is TGTGCCAGCAGCCAAGTAACAGATTCACCCCTCCACTTT.

V usage is TRBV7-8 and J usage is TRBJ2-5, with 9 bases identical to TRBD1. Per germline, CDR1 SGHVS and CDR2 FQNEAQ. The CDR3 length is 16 residues. The V and J ends lost 4 bases and 0 bases, in that order; junction bases with no gene match: 6. CDR3: CASSSNRDRDQETQYF. Here the CDR3 DNA reads TGTGCCAGCAGCTCCAACCGGGACAGGGACCAAGAGACCCAGTACTTC.

The chain uses TRBV5-1 and TRBJ2-5; a possible D gene is TRBD2 (7 bases). The CDR3 runs to 13 residues. Trimming shortened V by 3 bases and J by 4 bases, and 10 bases separated the two germline ends. CDR1 and CDR2 (germline): SGHRS, YFSETQ. The CDR3 loop is CASSWGGRETQYF. The DNA for the CDR3 is TGCGCCAGCAGCTGGGGGGGCCGAGAGACCCAGTACTTC.

The chain links TRBV9 to TRBJ2-2, with D perhaps matching TRBD1 (7 bases). Germline V gives CDR1 SGDLS, CDR2 YYNGEE. CDR3 length: 14 residues. Trimming left V 4 bases short and J 7 bases short, with 14 bases between. The DNA for the CDR3 is TGTGCCAGCAGCCTCCGACAGGGAGGCGGGGAGCTGTTTTTT. It codes for CASSLRQGGGELFF.

V and J are TRBV5-4 and TRBJ2-2; D might be TRBD2 (6 bases). V was cut by 4 bases and J by 7 bases, with 14 bases left in between. Per the germline V gene, CDR1 is SGHNT and CDR2 is YYREEE (reference sequence). The CDR3 is 14 residues long. This CDR3 is CASSPGTPFGELFF. CDR3 in DNA: TGTGCCAGCAGCCCCGGGACTCCCTTCGGGGAGCTGTTTTTT.

This clone appeared a single time. The chain links TRBV13 to TRBJ2-7; TRBD2 agrees at 7 bases. The CDR3 has 13 residues. CDR1 is PRHDT and CDR2 is FYEKMQ in the germline V gene (reference sequence). V lost 4 bases and J lost 6; bases outside the gene matches: 6. CDR3 DNA sequence: TGTGCCAGCAGCTCCTGGGGCGGGGGCGAGCAGTACTTC. This sequence encodes CASSSWGGGEQYF.

The chain employs TRBV6-5 and TRBJ1-3, with 7 bases that match TRBD1. The CDR3 has 15 amino acids. Germline V gene sequence: CDR1 MNHEY, CDR2 SVGAGI. V shed 6 bases and J 1 base; nucleotides not matched to a gene: 6. The CDR3 region is CASRQTGFSGNTIYF. The CDR3 DNA is TGTGCCAGCAGGCAGACAGGGTTTTCTGGAAACACCATATATTTT.

This chain uses TRBV7-9 with TRBJ2-3; TRBD2 might be the D (7 bases). Trimming took 5 bases from V and 2 from J, leaving 17 bases between them. Germline values: CDR1 SEHNR, CDR2 FQNEAQ (reference sequence). The CDR3 runs 16 residues. The chain's CDR3 is CASSPDLGGATDTQYF. In DNA form, the CDR3 reads TGTGCCAGCAGCCCCGACTTGGGGGGGGCCACAGATACGCAGTATTTT.

This chain links TRBV18 with TRBJ1-2, with 7 bases aligning to TRBD1. The V segment lost 3 bases and the J segment 3 bases; nucleotides outside the gene matches: 7. This CDR3 spans 15 amino acids. Looked up from germline, CDR1 is KGHSH and CDR2 is LQKENI. CDR3 nucleotide sequence: TGTGCCAGCTCACCTACGACAGGGATGGACTATGGCTACACCTTC. This sequence encodes CASSPTTGMDYGYTF.

The CDR3 here is CASSPPGGYGNQPQHF. CDR3 DNA: TGTGCCAGCTCACCACCGGGAGGGTACGGCAATCAGCCCCAGCATTTT. The J gene is TRBJ1-5, the V gene TRBV18; no clear D. Germline CDR1 and CDR2: KGHSH and LQKENI. The CDR3 is 16 residues long. V was cut by 0 bases and J by 2 bases, with 11 bases left in between.

CDR3 DNA sequence: TGTGCCAGTAGTATAGGAAGCAGGGGCAATCAGCCCCAGCATTTT. It encodes CASSIGSRGNQPQHF. This chain uses TRBV19 with TRBJ1-5; D is perhaps TRBD1 (5 bases). With 1 base removed from V and 2 bases from J, the gap between germline ends came to 9 bases. CDR3 length equals 15 residues. Germline CDR1 LNHDA, CDR2 SQIVND (reference sequence).

The rearrangement uses TRBV5-1 and TRBJ2-3, with D perhaps TRBD1 (6 bases). The germline V gene encodes CDR1 SGHRS and CDR2 YFSETQ. Trimming took 3 bases from V and 0 from J, leaving 14 bases between them. The CDR3 sequence is 16 residues long. The CDR3 is CASSWGRSTSTDTQYF. The CDR3 nucleotides are TGCGCCAGCAGCTGGGGGCGTTCGACTAGCACAGATACGCAGTATTTT.

V and J are TRBV5-1 and TRBJ2-5; 8 nucleotides match TRBD2. The V and J ends lost 4 bases and 0 bases, in that order; junction bases with no gene match: 2. This CDR3 comprises 14 residues. Germline CDR1 SGHRS, CDR2 YFSETQ. The CDR3 protein is CASSPSGYQETQYF. The CDR3 coding sequence is TGCGCCAGCAGCCCTAGCGGGTACCAAGAGACCCAGTACTTC.

V usage is TRBV19 and J usage is TRBJ2-5; TRBD1 might be the D (6 bases). CDR1 and CDR2 from the germline V gene are LNHDA and SQIVND (reference sequence). This CDR3 comprises 13 residues. With 1 base removed from V and 5 bases from J, the gap between germline ends came to 8 bases. CDR3 protein: CASSIGGRETQYF. As DNA, the CDR3 is TGTGCCAGTAGTATAGGGGGGCGGGAGACCCAGTACTTC.

The chain carries TRBV10-2 and TRBJ1-1; TRBD1 matches at 8 bases. Germline V gene data show CDR1 as WSHSY and CDR2 as SAAADI. Losses at the gene ends were 6 bases for V and 0 bases for J; bases not matched to a gene: 0. The CDR3 consists of 13 residues. The CDR3 loop is CASRTGVNTEAFF. The CDR3 region has the DNA TGCGCCAGCAGGACAGGGGTGAACACTGAAGCTTTCTTT.

This clone showed up just a few times. The V and J genes are TRBV19 and TRBJ1-2; weak D call: TRBD1 (5 bases). This CDR3 is built from 14 residues. V was cut by 3 bases and J by 2 bases, with 10 bases left in between. CDR1 is LNHDA and CDR2 is SQIVND in the germline V gene (reference sequence). Here the CDR3 reads CASSITGVNYGYTF. CDR3 DNA sequence: TGTGCCAGTAGTATTACAGGAGTCAACTATGGCTACACCTTC. Full variable domain (remainder filled in from reference TRBV19 and TRBJ1-2): DGGITQSPKYLFRKEGQNVTLSCEQNLNHDAMYWYRQDPGQGLRLIYYSQIVNDFQKGDIAEGYSVSREKKESFPLTVTSAQKNPTAFYLCASSITGVNYGYTFGSGTRLTVV.